Reported below is one T cell receptor (beta chain). As yet, its antigen is unknown. The data were obtained in a study of cytomegalovirus exposure and HLA in healthy donors. Sequenced by immunoSEQ multiplex PCR; TCRdb stores in-frame clones only, minus some. Counted here are approximately 200,000 clones, about 80% occurring once; the ten biggest clones make up around 6.7%. General study results and limits: The tendency of first-cohort TCR clusters to co-occur in the roughly 120 validation repertoires was identified by a subsequent analysis.

Source material: PBMCs. The receptor's source is a man between 18 and 35 years old in good health and CMV-seropositive.

The chain's CDR3 is CASSLGTGAIQETQYF. The CDR3 DNA reads TGTGCCAGCAGCTTGGGGACAGGGGCAATCCAAGAGACCCAGTACTTC. This chain links TRBV5-6 with TRBJ2-5, with 9 bases fitting TRBD1. The CDR3 covers 16 residues. The V and J ends lost 0 bases and 1 base, in that order; junction bases with no gene match: 4. Germline CDR1 and CDR2: SGHDT and YYEEEE.